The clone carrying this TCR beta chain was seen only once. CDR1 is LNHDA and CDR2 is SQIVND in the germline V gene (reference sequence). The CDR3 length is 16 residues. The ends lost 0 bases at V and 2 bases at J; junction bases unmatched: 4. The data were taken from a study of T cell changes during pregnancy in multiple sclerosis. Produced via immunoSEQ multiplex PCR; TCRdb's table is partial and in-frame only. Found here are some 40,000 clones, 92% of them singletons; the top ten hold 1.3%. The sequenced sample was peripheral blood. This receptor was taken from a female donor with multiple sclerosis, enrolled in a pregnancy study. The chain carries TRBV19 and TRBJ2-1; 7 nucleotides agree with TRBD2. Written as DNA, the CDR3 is TGTGCCAGTAGTATAGAGCGGGAGCCCCCCTACAATGAGCAGTTCTTC. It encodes CASSIEREPPYNEQFF.